The present TCR beta chain was sequenced within a study of spatial heterogeneity in lung cancer. CDR1 is LGHDT and CDR2 is YNNKEL in the germline V gene (reference sequence). The CDR3 is 15 amino acids. Trimming took off 7 bases at V and 4 bases at J, with 19 bases between the two ends. Time point here: sample taken at primary tumor resection. Unsorted tumor, nontumor lung tissue or cryopreserved PBMC supplied the whole RNA. One entry per CDR3 protein results from TCRdb running MiXCR on the 5' RACE reads. Among tens of thousands of distinct CDR3 sequences listed, approximately 12% were seen once. The sample was PBMCs, taken at surgery. The clonotype was recovered from a male donor with early-stage non-small cell lung cancer. This chain links TRBV3-1 with TRBJ1-1, with D possibly being TRBD1 (6 bases). The CDR3 here is CASTYYDGGPTEAFF. The CDR3 nucleotides are TGTGCCAGCACCTATTATGACGGGGGGCCCACTGAAGCTTTCTTT. Complete variable domain (other parts from reference TRBV3-1 and TRBJ1-1): DTAVSQTPKYLVTQMGNDKSIKCEQNLGHDTMYWYKQDSKKFLKIMFSYNNKELIINETVPNRFSPKSPDKAHLNLHINSLELGDSAVYFCASTYYDGGPTEAFFGQGTRLTVV.